This passage covers 10 T cell receptor beta chains from one sample sequenced in a study of T cell responses to AZD1222 COVID-19 vaccine. The repertoire was sequenced with immunoSEQ multiplex PCR; TCRdb's copy has only in-frame clones and lacks some. The sample records around 120,000 clones, 86% being singletons. Specimen: peripheral blood, collected 28 days after the second AZD1222 dose. The receptors here all came from an adult who received the AZD1222 COVID-19 vaccine.

V usage is TRBV5-5 and J usage is TRBJ1-4; TRBD1 aligns across 12 bases. Germline loops: CDR1 SGHKS, CDR2 YYEKEE (reference sequence). The CDR3 runs 17 residues. The trim removed 3 bases at V and 10 bases at J, leaving 13 bases unmatched. This chain's CDR3 is CASSSSSNRDRGRKLFF. In DNA, the CDR3 is TGTGCCAGCAGCTCTTCCAGTAACCGGGACAGGGGGCGAAAACTGTTTTTT.

The chain couples TRBV5-1 to TRBJ1-1; possible D gene TRBD1, 6 bases. Trimming removed 6 bases at V and 1 base at J, with 10 bases between. CDR1 is SGHRS, CDR2 YFSETQ, per germline. The CDR3 extends over 13 amino acids. The CDR3 DNA follows: TGCGCCAGCAACAGGGAGGAGAACACTGAAGCTTTCTTT. Translating gives CASNREENTEAFF.

A few counts support this clone. The V call is TRBV7-3, the J call TRBJ2-1; 13 bases match TRBD2. Losses at the gene ends were 5 bases for V and 10 bases for J; bases not matched to a gene: 8. CDR3 length: 15 amino acids. Germline CDR1 and CDR2: SGHTA and FQGTGA. The CDR3 nucleotides read TGTGCCAGCAGCCTACTAGCGGGAGGGGATGGGGAGCAGTTCTTC. It yields the protein CASSLLAGGDGEQFF.

This chain connects TRBV6-2 or TRBV6-3 to TRBJ1-1; D might be TRBD1 (6 bases). V was pared by 2 bases and J by 3 bases, with 19 bases between. Germline CDR1 reads MNHEY; CDR2 reads SVGEGT. CDR3 length equals 17 residues. DNA of the CDR3: TGTGCCAGCAGTTACCCCTTCGGGGGGCGGGCGGACACTGAAGCTTTCTTT. Encoded protein: CASSYPFGGRADTEAFF.

J is TRBJ1-5 and V is TRBV5-5; no firm D call. The CDR3 is made up of 15 amino acids. The V gene's germline CDR1 is SGHKS and CDR2 YYEKEE (reference sequence). V gave up 0 bases and J gave up 7 bases, with 14 bases separating them. CDR3: CASSLVSDLDQPQHF. For the CDR3, the DNA is TGTGCCAGCAGCTTGGTTAGCGATTTAGACCAGCCCCAGCATTTT.

This clone came up once. This chain joins TRBV20-1 and TRBJ2-5; 10 bases map to TRBD2. The CDR3 runs 16 residues. Trimming removed 3 bases from V and 0 bases from J; junction bases left unmatched: 7. Germline assignment: CDR1 DFQATT and CDR2 SNEGSKA (reference sequence). The CDR3 nucleotides read TGCAGTGCTAGTCCACCTAGCGGGGGAAACCAAGAGACCCAGTACTTC. This translates into CSASPPSGGNQETQYF.

J is TRBJ1-5 and V is TRBV21-1; TRBD1 was called by the table and not checked on the DNA. TRBV21-1 is tagged as a pseudogene. CDR3 size: 14 residues. Written as DNA, the CDR3 is TGTGCCAGCAGCCCCCCGGACATAAATCAGCCCCAGCATTTT. Residues: CASSPPDINQPQHF.

The gene calls are TRBV5-1 and TRBJ2-6; no firm D call. Germline CDR1 is SGHRS and CDR2 is YFSETQ. The V and J ends lost 4 bases and 2 bases respectively, with 10 bases between them. The CDR3 is 15 residues long. The CDR3 DNA reads as TGCGCCAGCAGCAAAAACGAGGCTGGGGCCAACGTCCTGACTTTC. This sequence encodes CASSKNEAGANVLTF.

This chain connects TRBV5-1 to TRBJ2-1; 13 bases map to TRBD2. Germline-derived CDR1 and CDR2 are SGHRS and YFSETQ. The junction had 8 bases not matched to a gene; V was cut back by 3 bases and J by 5 bases. The CDR3 runs 17 residues. The DNA of the CDR3 is TGCGCCAGCAGCTCGACGGGACTAGCGGGAATTCACAATGAGCAGTTCTTC. This encodes CASSSTGLAGIHNEQFF.

The chain carries TRBV2 and TRBJ2-3; 14 positions match TRBD2. The CDR3 spans 14 residues. From germline, CDR1 is SNHLY and CDR2 FYNNEI. Germline trimming cut 6 bases from V and 11 bases from J; bases unmatched to any gene: 7. The CDR3 is CASSRRTSGGWQYF. The CDR3 DNA is TGTGCCAGCAGCCGACGGACTAGCGGGGGGTGGCAGTATTTT.